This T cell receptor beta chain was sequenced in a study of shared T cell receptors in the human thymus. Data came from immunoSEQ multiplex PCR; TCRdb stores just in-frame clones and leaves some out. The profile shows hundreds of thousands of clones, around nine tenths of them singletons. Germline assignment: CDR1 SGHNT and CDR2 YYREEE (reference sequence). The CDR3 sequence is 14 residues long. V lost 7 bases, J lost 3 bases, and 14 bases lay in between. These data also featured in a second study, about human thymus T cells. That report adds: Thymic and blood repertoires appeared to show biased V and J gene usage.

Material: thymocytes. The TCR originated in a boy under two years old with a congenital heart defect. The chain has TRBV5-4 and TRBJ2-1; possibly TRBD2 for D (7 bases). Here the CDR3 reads CASVWGGFYNEQFF. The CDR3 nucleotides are TGTGCCAGCGTGTGGGGGGGCTTCTACAATGAGCAGTTCTTC. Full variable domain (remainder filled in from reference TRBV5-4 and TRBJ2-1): ETGVTQSPTHLIKTRGQQVTLRCSSQSGHNTVSWYQQALGQGPQFIFQYYREEENGRGNFPPRFSGLQFPNYSSELNVNALELDDSALYLCASVWGGFYNEQFFGPGTRLTVL.